What follows is one TCR beta chain and its context. The antigen is undetermined. The sample is drawn from a study of blood T cells in healthy people across ages. Healthy Caucasians from Russia aged 6 to 90 served as donors. Per-sample yields of isolated PBMCs were at least 6 million. This CDR3 spans 15 amino acids. V was pared by 5 bases and J by 4 bases, with 17 bases between. Germline assignment: CDR1 SGHTA and CDR2 FQGNSA. Then a second PCR, running about 7 to 11 cycles, was carried out with a sample-barcoded 5' primer and a J-beta primer mix. Via MiXCR, TCRdb re-called the 5' RACE reads, giving one row per CDR3 protein. The table records 1.5 million to 2 million distinct CDR3 sequences, around 48% of them present only once. Study-level points and caveats: Older age coincided with a roughly linear decline in TCR beta diversity per million T cells.

This clonotype was sampled from a middle-aged woman in good health. This sequence joins TRBV7-2 and TRBJ1-2; D is unclear. Specimen: blood. CDR3 in DNA: TGTGCCAGCAGCCCTCTCACAGTGTACCTCTATGGCTACACCTTC. As protein: CASSPLTVYLYGYTF.